This TCR beta chain was obtained from a study of T cells in Graves' hyperthyroidism and ophthalmopathy. Study-level information: It was at initial diagnosis, before any treatment, that peripheral blood was collected.

RNA transcripts provided the source from which TCR beta CDR3 regions were amplified. Initially, a first-round RT-PCR of the TCR CDR3 employed the HTBI primer set. TCRdb independently ran MiXCR on the multiplex PCR reads; one entry per CDR3 protein. Altogether about 520,000 distinct CDR3 sequences are present, roughly 24% being singletons, with the ten largest covering about 10%. Researchers barred patients who had uncontrolled infection, other autoimmune disease, pregnancy or lactation. The V end lost 4 bases, the J end lost 3 bases, and 15 bases lay between the germline ends. CDR3 size: 15 residues. The germline V gene has CDR1 MNHEY and CDR2 SVGAGI.

The clonotype comes from a woman in her 30s with Graves' ophthalmopathy. The sample taken for sequencing was blood. The chain is built from TRBV6-5 and TRBJ1-2; D not resolved. The CDR3 spells CASSSPGHSHYGYTF. The DNA for the CDR3 is TGTGCCAGCAGTTCCCCCGGGCATTCACACTATGGCTACACCTTC.